A selection of T cell receptor beta chains follows, all from one sample in a study of control samples from healthy donors and cancer patients. The data were produced by immunoSEQ multiplex PCR, yet TCRdb's version contains in-frame clones alone and is incomplete. Here the sample spans around 150,000 clones, 85% to 90% being singletons. Source material: blood. Source of these receptors: a man younger than 35 in good health. The CDR3 runs from the conserved cysteine through the conserved F or W. D genes are given only for firm matches. Size is omitted from some rows. Given values are once, few, many or a class for expanded clones.

d_gene | abundance | j_gene | v_gene | CDR3nt | CDR3aa
NA | NA | TRBJ1-5 | TRBV11-2 | TGTGCCAGCAGCTTAGATCGGGTTTTCCAGCCCCAGCATTTT | CASSLDRVFQPQHF
NA | NA | TRBJ2-3 | TRBV28 | TGTGCCAGCAGTTTATGGGCGGGGTCAAGCACAGATACGCAGTATTTT | CASSLWAGSSTDTQYF
NA | NA | TRBJ1-2 | TRBV6-2/TRBV6-3 | TGTGCCAGCAGTTACACAACCTCAGCTGGCTACACCTTC | CASSYTTSAGYTF
NA | NA | TRBJ2-7 | TRBV10-3 | TGTGCCATCTCACCGGGGGTACAGACAGCCTACGAGCAGTACTTC | CAISPGVQTAYEQYF
TRBD1 | few | TRBJ2-5 | TRBV5-1 | TGCGCCAGCAGCTCCACCCGTCGACAGGGGGCGTCTGAGACCCAGTACTTC | CASSSTRRQGASETQYF
NA | NA | TRBJ1-2 | TRBV6-6 | TGTGCCAGCAGCAGATTACAGGGACTCTATGGCTACACCTTC | CASSRLQGLYGYTF
TRBD1 | NA | TRBJ2-7 | TRBV18 | TGTGCCAGCTCACAGGGGGCCGTCGAGCAGTACTTC | CASSQGAVEQYF
NA | NA | TRBJ1-6 | TRBV6-6 | TGTGCCAGGCGAAACAGGGTAATAGGGAATTCACCCCTCCACTTT | CARRNRVIGNSPLHF
NA | NA | TRBJ2-7 | TRBV28 | TGTGCCAGCTCGGGGCGGCGGGGGCCATACGAGCAGTACTTC | CASSGRRGPYEQYF
NA | NA | TRBJ2-1 | TRBV27 | TGTGCCAGCAGTTTATCCCGAACTAATGAGCAGTTCTTC | CASSLSRTNEQFF